Below are 27 T cell receptor beta chains sequenced from a single sample in a study of regulatory T cells in long-lasting Graves disease. Noted time point: persistent/refractory GD, antithyroid drugs over 5 years with positive TRAb. PBMC RNA served as the TCR library source. In building TCR beta libraries, iRepertoire HTBI primers were used together with Arm-PCR of CDR3 regions. MiXCR was run by TCRdb on the multiplex PCR reads, yielding one entry per CDR3 protein. Of about 470,000 distinct CDR3 sequences in the sample, 20% to 25% are singletons; the top ten hold less than 9%. This specimen was peripheral blood mononuclear cells (PBMCs), taken when the disease was refractory, from a patient treated with antithyroid drugs. The receptors here all came from a female donor with Graves disease.

This clonotype was counted ten times or more. This chain uses TRBV28 with TRBJ2-5; the D gene is possibly TRBD1 (5 bases). V was clipped by 7 bases and J by 2 bases, with 8 bases between them. This CDR3 spans 12 amino acids. CDR1 MDHEN and CDR2 SYDVKM come from the germline V gene. The CDR3 sequence: CASIDSQETQYF. In DNA, the CDR3 is TGTGCCAGCATTGACAGTCAAGAGACCCAGTACTTC.

V and J are TRBV7-9 and TRBJ2-7; a weak D match, TRBD1 (5 bases). The CDR3 is made up of 16 amino acids. The V gene's germline CDR1 is SEHNR and CDR2 FQNEAQ (reference sequence). Trimming removed 4 bases from V and 3 bases from J, with 19 bases in between. The CDR3 DNA follows: TGTGCCAGCAGCTCCATTAGGGGCTCGGCAATCTACGAGCAGTACTTC. It specifies CASSSIRGSAIYEQYF. The full variable domain, completed using reference TRBV7-9 and TRBJ2-7, is DTGVSQNPRHKITKRGQNVTFRCDPISEHNRLYWYRQTLGQGPEFLTYFQNEAQLEKSRLLSDRFSAERPKGSFSTLEIQRTEQGDSAMYLCASSSIRGSAIYEQYFGPGTRLTVT.

This clonotype was detected ten times or more. The V gene is TRBV6-1, the J gene TRBJ2-5; tentative D call: TRBD1 (6 bases). CDR3 length: 16 residues. V lost 7 bases to trimming and J lost 5 bases, with 23 bases between them. CDR1 and CDR2 (germline): MNHNS, SASEGT. The CDR3 sequence is CASTLRGMGVGETQYF. DNA of the CDR3: TGTGCCAGCACCCTCAGGGGAATGGGGGTCGGGGAGACCCAGTACTTC.

The V gene is TRBV28, the J gene TRBJ2-3; D is ambiguous. This CDR3 region has 12 residues. V was cut by 6 bases and J by 8 bases, with 12 bases left in between. CDR1 and CDR2 (germline): MDHEN, SYDVKM. The CDR3 spells CASSLQKGTQYF. Here the CDR3 DNA reads TGTGCCAGCAGCCTACAGAAAGGTACGCAGTATTTT.

The rearrangement uses TRBV14 and TRBJ2-7; the D is unclear. CDR3 size: 12 residues. CDR1 is SGHDN, CDR2 FVKESK, per germline. V lost 0 bases and J 7 bases, leaving 7 bases between the germline ends. In DNA, the CDR3 is TGTGCCAGCAGCCAAGATTGGTGGGAGCAGTACTTC. It yields the protein CASSQDWWEQYF. The full variable domain, its missing parts supplied by reference TRBV14 and TRBJ2-7, is EAGVTQFPSHSVIEKGQTVTLRCDPISGHDNLYWYRRVMGKEIKFLLHFVKESKQDESGMPNNRFLAERTGGTYSTLKVQPAELEDSGVYFCASSQDWWEQYFGPGTRLTVT.

Ten or more counts support this clonotype. The J gene is TRBJ1-2, the V gene TRBV28; 8 nucleotides agree with TRBD1. The V gene's germline CDR1 is MDHEN and CDR2 SYDVKM. Trimming at V came to 5 bases and at J to 6 bases, leaving 11 bases not matched to a gene. The CDR3 extends over 15 amino acids. The CDR3 loop reads CASSQWTGRGHGYTF. CDR3 sequence (DNA): TGTGCCAGCAGTCAGTGGACAGGGAGGGGCCATGGCTACACCTTC.

Regarding this clonotype: Mismatch with germline at one junction end may stem from a read error. The chain carries TRBV19 and TRBJ2-4, with a weak D call TRBD2 (6 bases). This CDR3 is 13 amino acids long. CDR1 LNHDA and CDR2 SQIVND come from the germline V gene (reference sequence). The CDR3 sequence is CASAREAKTIQYF. Written as DNA, the CDR3 is TGTGCCAGTGCCAGGGAGGCCAAAACCATTCAGTACTTC.

With regard to this clonotype: This sequence may be a read error, since a much larger clone differs from it by one base. V usage is TRBV6-5 and J usage is TRBJ2-5; 8 nucleotides align to TRBD1. Germline V gene lookup returns CDR1 MNHEY and CDR2 SVGAGI. This CDR3 is built from 15 residues. The CDR3 sequence: CTSSYSRHRGETQYF. As DNA, the CDR3 is TGTACCAGCAGTTACTCCCGACACAGGGGGGAGACCCAGTACTTC.

This clonotype appeared a few times. The CDR3 DNA is TGTGCCAGTAGTGTCGGACACAACACTGAAGCTTTCTTT. The encoded protein is CASSVGHNTEAFF. The chain joins TRBV19 to TRBJ1-1, with D perhaps matching TRBD1 (5 bases). Germline loops: CDR1 LNHDA, CDR2 SQIVND (reference sequence). The V and J ends lost 5 bases and 2 bases respectively, with 9 bases between them. The CDR3 contains 13 residues.

This clonotype was recorded at least ten times. J is TRBJ1-4 and V is TRBV29-1; unclear D gene. With 5 bases removed from V and 0 bases from J, the gap between germline ends came to 10 bases. The CDR3 has 14 residues. Germline loops: CDR1 SQVTM, CDR2 ANQGSEA. This CDR3 reads CSVRDVSTNEKLFF. The CDR3 DNA is TGCAGCGTTCGTGACGTGTCAACTAATGAAAAACTGTTTTTT.

This clonotype was seen many times. This sequence joins TRBV12-3 or TRBV12-4 and TRBJ1-5; tentative D call: TRBD1 (5 bases). This CDR3 comprises 16 residues. V was cut by 6 bases and J by 0 bases, with 15 bases left in between. The CDR3 DNA reads as TGTGCCAGCAGCTCCCGAGACAGTCATAGCAATCAGCCCCAGCATTTT. Protein: CASSSRDSHSNQPQHF.

The chain combines TRBV7-9 with TRBJ2-7; the D is unclear. This CDR3 spans 16 amino acids. Trimming left V 2 bases short and J 5 bases short, with 19 bases between. The germline gives CDR1 SEHNR, CDR2 FQNEAQ (reference sequence). The CDR3 spells CASSLPVGVSADEQYF. CDR3 DNA: TGTGCCAGCAGCTTACCCGTTGGGGTCAGTGCGGACGAGCAGTACTTC.

This clonotype was seen only a few times. The chain employs TRBV19 and TRBJ2-2; TRBD1 aligns across 8 bases. The length of the CDR3 is 14 residues. Germline loops: CDR1 LNHDA, CDR2 SQIVND (reference sequence). V lost 5 bases and J lost 4; bases outside the gene matches: 3. The CDR3 is CASSSTGATGELFF. CDR3 bases: TGTGCCAGTAGTTCGACAGGGGCCACCGGGGAGCTGTTTTTT.

This clonotype was detected many times. V gene TRBV12-3 or TRBV12-4 combines with J gene TRBJ2-5, with 8 bases lining up with TRBD2. This CDR3 contains 12 residues. J was trimmed by 5 bases and V by 8 bases; bases with no gene match: 4. For the CDR3, the DNA is TGTGCCAGCCAGCGGGAGCTCGAGACCCAGTACTTC. It specifies CASQRELETQYF.

The sample holds many counts of this clonotype. The chain uses TRBV2 and TRBJ1-1, with D possibly TRBD1 on 6 matching bases. The CDR3 length is 15 residues. Germline V CDR1 and CDR2: SNHLY, FYNNEI. V lost 4 bases and J 1 base, leaving 13 bases between the germline ends. The CDR3 spells CASSAHRAANTEAFF. Here the CDR3 DNA reads TGTGCCAGCAGTGCCCACAGGGCGGCGAACACTGAAGCTTTCTTT. Based on the CDR3 plus reference TRBV2 and TRBJ1-1, the full variable domain is EPEVTQTPSHQVTQMGQEVILRCVPISNHLYFYWYRQILGQKVEFLVSFYNNEISEKSEIFDDQFSVERPDGSNFTLKIRSTKLEDSAMYFCASSAHRAANTEAFFGQGTRLTVV.

This clonotype came up many times. This chain joins TRBV20-1 and TRBJ1-2; no firm D call. There are 13 residues in the CDR3. Germline CDR1 reads DFQATT; CDR2 reads SNEGSKA (reference sequence). Trimming cost V 5 bases and J 4 bases, with 14 bases left between them. Here the CDR3 DNA reads TGCAGTGCTGGGTCGGGTTCCTCCTATGGCTACACCTTC. It yields the protein CSAGSGSSYGYTF.

The rearrangement links TRBV6-2 or TRBV6-3 to TRBJ2-1; 7 bases map to TRBD1. CDR1 and CDR2 from the germline V gene are MNHEY and SVGEGT. The V and J ends lost 8 bases and 7 bases, in that order; junction bases with no gene match: 17. This CDR3 region has 16 residues. This CDR3 is CASGLTGVDGSNEQFF. The CDR3, as DNA: TGTGCCAGCGGACTCACAGGGGTGGATGGATCGAATGAGCAGTTCTTC.

This rearrangement joins TRBV9 to TRBJ1-1; possible D gene TRBD1, 5 bases. CDR3 length equals 13 residues. Germline V gene sequence: CDR1 SGDLS, CDR2 YYNGEE. V lost 1 base and J lost 4, with 8 bases in between. CDR3 in amino acids: CASSVQGGTEAFF. The CDR3 DNA follows: TGTGCCAGCAGCGTACAGGGAGGCACTGAAGCTTTCTTT.

This clonotype was seen at least ten times. V and J are TRBV28 and TRBJ2-7; D is undetermined. V lost 4 bases to trimming and J lost 2 bases, with 9 bases between them. In germline, CDR1 is MDHEN, CDR2 SYDVKM. The CDR3 runs 13 residues. The CDR3 here is CASSSLGPYEQYF. CDR3 nucleotide sequence: TGTGCCAGCAGTTCCCTCGGCCCCTACGAGCAGTACTTC.

This clonotype was counted ten times or more. This sequence joins TRBV10-2 and TRBJ2-7; TRBD1 is a possible D gene (6 bases). V shed 4 bases and J shed 2 bases, with 24 bases lying between them. The germline V gene encodes CDR1 WSHSY and CDR2 SAAADI. This CDR3 has 18 residues. The CDR3 DNA sequence: TGCGCCAGCAGTGGCCCTCCCCGGACAGCCGGATCCCCCTACGAGCAGTACTTC. Translated: CASSGPPRTAGSPYEQYF.

This clonotype was seen a handful of times. The gene calls are TRBV19 and TRBJ2-7; TRBD1 matches 7 bases. The CDR3 extends over 14 amino acids. The ends lost 4 bases at V and 0 bases at J; junction bases unmatched: 3. Germline CDR1 reads LNHDA; CDR2 reads SQIVND (reference sequence). The CDR3 coding sequence is TGTGCCAGTAGTAAGGGACAGTTCTCCTACGAGCAGTACTTC. Translation gives CASSKGQFSYEQYF.

The chain has TRBV4-1 and TRBJ2-7, with D perhaps given as TRBD1 or TRBD2 (5 bases each). Looked up from germline, CDR1 is MGHRA and CDR2 is YSYEKL. The length of the CDR3 is 15 residues. V was shortened by 2 bases and J by 3 bases, with 14 bases between the two germline ends. This chain's CDR3 is CASSQILTDYYEQYF. The CDR3, as DNA: TGCGCCAGCAGCCAAATCCTGACAGACTACTACGAGCAGTACTTC.

The gene calls are TRBV12-3 or TRBV12-4 and TRBJ2-2; 8 nucleotides agree with TRBD1. Trimming cost V 1 base and J 5 bases; bases outside gene matches: 9. This CDR3 spans 17 amino acids. Here the CDR3 DNA reads TGTGCCAGCAGTTTAGGTTGGCAGGGGGCTAATACCGGGGAGCTGTTTTTT. This sequence encodes CASSLGWQGANTGELFF.

The rearrangement joins TRBV10-3 to TRBJ1-2; TRBD1 is a possible D gene (6 bases). V was pared by 3 bases and J by 7 bases, with 9 bases between. The germline V gene has CDR1 ENHRY and CDR2 SYGVKD. This CDR3 has 12 residues. The CDR3 DNA reads as TGTGCCATCAGTGACAGGGGCTTTGGCTACACCTTC. This sequence encodes CAISDRGFGYTF.

Comment on this clonotype: One end of the junction fails to match germline, which may point to a read error. The chain carries TRBV30 and TRBJ2-7, with D uncertain. Germline V CDR1 and CDR2: GTSNPN, SVGIG (reference sequence). The length of the CDR3 is 11 residues. The DNA for the CDR3 is TGTGCCTGGAGTGTTCTGTCAGCGCTCCAGTTC. It translates to CAWSVLSALQF.

This clonotype has just a few counts. The chain carries TRBV4-3 and TRBJ1-1, with D tentatively TRBD1 (6 bases). Per the germline V gene, CDR1 is LGHNA and CDR2 is YSLEER. Trimming pared 4 bases from V and 4 bases from J, leaving 16 bases between. The CDR3 runs 15 residues. The CDR3 sequence is CASSPGQRGGTEAFF. The DNA for the CDR3 is TGCGCCAGCAGCCCCGGACAGCGAGGGGGCACTGAAGCTTTCTTT.

This clonotype occurred many times. The rearrangement links TRBV28 to TRBJ1-2, with D hard to call. The V gene lost 5 bases and the J gene lost 8 bases, with 9 bases spanning the gap. Germline assignment: CDR1 MDHEN and CDR2 SYDVKM. The CDR3 runs 11 residues. DNA of the CDR3: TGTGCCAGCAGTCTCTCCTTGGGCTACACCTTC. Translated, it gives CASSLSLGYTF.